This T cell receptor beta chain was recovered during a study of shared clonotypes between healthy human individuals. For the study at large: Each donor contributed plates that comprised three CD4 naive, three CD4 memory, two CD8 naive and one CD8 memory.

Trimming pared 4 bases from V and 8 bases from J, leaving 20 bases between. The CDR3 totals 15 residues. Germline lookup yields CDR1 LNHDA and CDR2 SQIVND (reference sequence). A deep-level run was used for the assay. Profiling relied on immunoSEQ multiplex PCR, and the TCRdb table lists in-frame clones only, not all of them. The sample shows 1.6 million or so clones, around 98.5% of them seen only once. Every one of the donors was a Caucasian adult that lived in Nashville, Tennessee. The sequenced sample was naive CD4+ T cells sorted from blood. Subset described: CD45RA+ positively selected. V is TRBV19 and J is TRBJ1-2; weak D call: TRBD1 (6 bases). The TCR comes from a man aged 30-40 years in good health. This CDR3 reads CASSTLKTGSRGYTF. The DNA for the CDR3 is TGTGCCAGTAGTACCTTAAAAACAGGGAGTCGCGGCTACACCTTC.